The following is a TCR beta chain sequence with its context. The antigen remains undetermined. Trimming removed 4 bases from V and 1 base from J, with 10 bases in between. The CDR3 has 14 residues. In germline, CDR1 is LNHDA, CDR2 SQIVND (reference sequence). Described time point: persistent/refractory GD, antithyroid drugs over 5 years with positive TRAb. With RNA extracted from PBMCs as input, the TCR library was made. Patients came from an endocrinology department in Xi'an, China. The data are from a study of regulatory T cells in long-lasting Graves disease. Study results and caveats: There was favoring of TRBV28, TRBJ1-2 and TRBJ2-5 in persistent disease. Since the sample size was small, accuracy may have been reduced. The persistent group shared around 3,000 public clonotypes, more than the approximately 880 shared by new patients.

With iRepertoire HTBI primers and Arm-PCR of CDR3 regions, TCR beta libraries were built. TCRdb passed the multiplex PCR reads through MiXCR, listing each CDR3 protein once. The data contain 500,000 to 700,000 distinct CDR3 sequences, about 32% of them seen just once; the ten biggest clones take up 40% to 55%. The chain couples TRBV19 to TRBJ1-2; no clear D gene. Sequenced here: peripheral blood mononuclear cells (PBMCs), sampled when the disease was refractory, from a patient treated with antithyroid drugs. This clonotype originated in a female donor with Graves disease. CDR3 nucleotides: TGTGCCAGTAGTAGGGAAGCACTTAACTATGGCTACACCTTC. As protein: CASSREALNYGYTF.